This T cell receptor beta chain was identified in a study of cytomegalovirus exposure and HLA in healthy donors. Findings of the study overall: The CMV antigen specificity of a few CMV-associated chains was confirmed through in vitro analysis.

Worth noting for this clone: Its antigen is unidentified.

This table comes from immunoSEQ multiplex PCR, and its TCRdb copy is limited to in-frame clones, with some not included. The sample contains some 320,000 clones, approximately 90% of which appear only once. The V gene lost 5 bases and the J gene lost 2 bases, with 8 bases spanning the gap. CDR1 is SGHVS and CDR2 is FNYEAQ in the germline V gene. The CDR3 totals 13 residues. The sequence was collected from a woman in her thirties in good health and CMV-seropositive. Sequencing used PBMCs. The chain links TRBV7-6 to TRBJ2-3; D uncertain. CDR3 amino acids: CASSGRITDTQYF. Written as DNA, the CDR3 is TGTGCCAGCAGCGGGCGAATCACAGATACGCAGTATTTT.